The 2 T cell receptor beta chains listed next were all sequenced from one sample in a study of blood T cells in healthy people across ages. A second PCR of about 7 to 12 cycles used a sample-barcoded 5' primer and a J-beta primer mix. A single record per CDR3 protein comes from TCRdb applying MiXCR to the 5' RACE reads. The sample has around 1.7 million distinct CDR3 sequences; 28% are singletons. Sequencing input: blood. The receptors stem from a woman in her twenties or thirties in good health.

This clonotype was seen more than once but under ten times. J is TRBJ1-4 and V is TRBV7-2; 8 bases line up with TRBD1. With 3 bases clipped from V and 8 bases from J, the junction kept 11 bases outside the gene matches. The CDR3 is 16 amino acids. Germline CDR1 SGHTA, CDR2 FQGNSA. The CDR3 region is CASSLMRGTGGEKLFF. DNA of the CDR3: TGTGCCAGCAGCTTGATGCGAGGGACAGGCGGAGAAAAACTGTTTTTT.

Comment on this clonotype: Since a much larger clone is just one base distant, this may be a read error. This sequence joins TRBV10-3 and TRBJ2-1, with D possibly TRBD2 on 5 matching bases. Germline V gene sequence: CDR1 ENHRY, CDR2 SYGVKD. The CDR3 contains 12 residues. CDR3 coding DNA: TGTGCCATCAGTGTAGCGTCGGATGAGCAGTGCTTC. As protein: CAISVASDEQCF.